These 28 T cell receptor beta chains came from one sample sequenced in a study of T cell responses to AZD1222 COVID-19 vaccine. This table comes from immunoSEQ multiplex PCR, and its TCRdb copy is limited to in-frame clones, with some not included. The table records approximately 120,000 clones, over 85% of them present only once. The input for sequencing was peripheral blood, taken on day 0 of AZD1222 vaccination. These receptors came from an adult in good health.

The V gene is TRBV19, the J gene TRBJ1-4; TRBD1 aligns across 10 bases. Germline values: CDR1 LNHDA, CDR2 SQIVND (reference sequence). With V trimmed by 6 bases and J by 2 bases, 15 bases remained unmatched. This CDR3 is built from 19 residues. The CDR3 nucleotides are TGTGCCAGTAGCTTCACCCGGCCGGGACAGGGGTTCACTAATGAAAAACTGTTTTTT. Translating gives CASSFTRPGQGFTNEKLFF.

This clone was seen just once. This chain connects TRBV20-1 to TRBJ2-1, with D unresolved. V lost 6 bases, J lost 3 bases, and 6 bases lay in between. Germline CDR1 is DFQATT and CDR2 is SNEGSKA (reference sequence). CDR3 length: 11 residues. CDR3 in amino acids: CSAPFYNEQFF. CDR3 nucleotides: TGCAGTGCCCCTTTCTACAATGAGCAGTTCTTC.

V is TRBV14 and J is TRBJ2-5; tentative D call: TRBD2 (5 bases). In germline, CDR1 is SGHDN, CDR2 FVKESK. V shed 1 base and J shed 5 bases, with 8 bases lying between them. The CDR3 is 13 amino acids. The CDR3 sequence is CASSQGRGETQYF. Here the CDR3 DNA reads TGTGCCAGCAGCCAAGGCAGAGGGGAGACCCAGTACTTC.

The chain employs TRBV19 and TRBJ1-4; D is possibly TRBD1 (6 bases). V was trimmed by 7 bases and J by 7 bases, leaving 13 bases between them. CDR1 and CDR2 (germline): LNHDA, SQIVND (reference sequence). This CDR3 has 13 amino acids. The CDR3 DNA is TGTGCCAGTAATATGGGCAGGGGTGAAAAACTGTTTTTT. Amino acid sequence: CASNMGRGEKLFF.

The chain is built from TRBV20-1 and TRBJ1-2; no reliable D call. Deletions cut 3 bases from V and 2 bases from J, with 19 bases between. The CDR3 has 16 amino acids. In germline, CDR1 is DFQATT, CDR2 SNEGSKA (reference sequence). The CDR3 here is CSASTPFARPNYGYTF. The CDR3 DNA is TGCAGTGCTAGTACCCCCTTTGCGCGGCCGAACTATGGCTACACCTTC.

This clone was seen only a few times. The V and J genes are TRBV12-3 or TRBV12-4 and TRBJ1-1, with TRBD1 matching 10 bases. The CDR3 loop spans 13 amino acids. The J segment lost 11 bases and the V segment lost 1 base, leaving 4 bases of the junction unmatched. The CDR3: CASSLGQGAGAFF. In DNA form, the CDR3 reads TGTGCCAGCAGTTTAGGACAGGGGGCGGGTGCTTTCTTT.

The chain joins TRBV19 to TRBJ2-1; 7 bases are shared with TRBD1. Looked up from germline, CDR1 is LNHDA and CDR2 is SQIVND (reference sequence). After removal of 7 bases from V and 2 bases from J, the junction contained 8 bases not matched to a gene. This CDR3 contains 15 residues. As DNA, the CDR3 is TGTGCCAGTACCCGAGACAGGGATACCTACAATGAGCAGTTCTTC. It is translated as CASTRDRDTYNEQFF.

The V call is TRBV28, the J call TRBJ2-1; TRBD2 matches at 8 bases. The CDR3 contains 16 residues. Germline CDR1 reads MDHEN; CDR2 reads SYDVKM. Losses at the gene ends were 6 bases for V and 2 bases for J; bases not matched to a gene: 9. Here the CDR3 reads CASSPGGATPYNEQFF. The CDR3 DNA sequence: TGTGCCAGCAGCCCGGGGGGGGCGACCCCCTACAATGAGCAGTTCTTC.

The chain employs TRBV28 and TRBJ1-5; tentative D call: TRBD1 (5 bases). The CDR3 spans 16 residues. Germline CDR1 reads MDHEN; CDR2 reads SYDVKM. Trimming cost V 5 bases and J 4 bases, with 18 bases left between them. The CDR3 loop reads CASSLYAGGTNQPQHF. The CDR3 region has the DNA TGTGCCAGCAGTCTTTACGCGGGGGGGACGAATCAGCCCCAGCATTTT.

V gene TRBV4-2 combines with J gene TRBJ2-2; 8 bases align to TRBD2. V was clipped by 0 bases and J by 5 bases; unmatched bases: 8. The CDR3 runs to 17 residues. Germline V gives CDR1 LGHNA, CDR2 YNFKEQ. The CDR3 sequence: CASSQEWLAGGTGELFF. CDR3 coding DNA: TGTGCCAGCAGCCAAGAATGGCTAGCGGGCGGAACCGGGGAGCTGTTTTTT.

The chain recombines TRBV13 with TRBJ2-3; 10 bases are a match to TRBD2. V shed 2 bases and J 4 bases; nucleotides not matched to a gene: 9. This CDR3 is built from 17 residues. The V gene's germline CDR1 is PRHDT and CDR2 FYEKMQ (reference sequence). The CDR3 reads CASSLLRASGSPDTQYF. As DNA, the CDR3 is TGTGCCAGCAGCTTATTAAGGGCTAGCGGGAGTCCAGATACGCAGTATTTT.

The chain has TRBV28 and TRBJ1-5; 7 bases fit TRBD1. The V segment lost 4 bases and the J segment 6 bases; nucleotides outside the gene matches: 9. Germline CDR1 and CDR2: MDHEN and SYDVKM. The CDR3 contains 15 residues. CDR3 protein: CASSSSDREVQPQHF. CDR3 DNA sequence: TGTGCCAGCAGTTCAAGCGACAGGGAGGTTCAGCCCCAGCATTTT. The complete variable domain, with remaining parts taken from reference TRBV28 and TRBJ1-5, reads DVKVTQSSRYLVKRTGEKVFLECVQDMDHENMFWYRQDPGLGLRLIYFSYDVKMKEKGDIPEGYSVSREKKERFSLILESASTNQTSMYLCASSSSDREVQPQHFGDGTRLSIL.

V usage is TRBV20-1 and J usage is TRBJ2-1, with unresolved D. Germline V CDR1 and CDR2: DFQATT, SNEGSKA (reference sequence). This CDR3 contains 10 residues. V was trimmed by 0 bases and J by 12 bases, leaving 6 bases between them. The CDR3 DNA sequence: TGCAGTGCTAGAGACCACGGGCAGTTCTTC. Its translation: CSARDHGQFF.

This clone has a single count. V usage is TRBV30 and J usage is TRBJ1-4; D is possibly TRBD1 (5 bases). Trimming removed 2 bases from V and 3 bases from J, with 19 bases in between. In germline, CDR1 is GTSNPN, CDR2 SVGIG (reference sequence). CDR3 length equals 17 residues. The CDR3 is CAWSRDSPGRPNEKLFF. The CDR3 nucleotides read TGTGCCTGGAGTAGGGATTCACCGGGACGCCCTAATGAAAAACTGTTTTTT.

V usage is TRBV7-2 and J usage is TRBJ1-5, with unresolved D. CDR3 length: 14 residues. V gave up 5 bases and J gave up 3 bases, with 11 bases separating them. Germline assignment: CDR1 SGHTA and CDR2 FQGNSA. Here the CDR3 reads CASSREGSNQPQHF. The DNA of the CDR3 is TGTGCCAGCAGCCGGGAAGGGTCCAATCAGCCCCAGCATTTT.

This chain links TRBV5-8 with TRBJ1-1; possible D gene TRBD1, 5 bases. This CDR3 has 14 amino acids. Between the trimmed V and J ends, which lost 3 bases and 5 bases, there was a span of 14 bases. CDR1 is SGHTS and CDR2 is YDEGEE in the germline V gene. CDR3 in DNA: TGTGCCAGCAGCTGGACAAACCGGGGGACTGAAGCTTTCTTT. Its protein product is CASSWTNRGTEAFF.

The chain links TRBV5-6 to TRBJ1-2; unclear D gene. Germline lookup yields CDR1 SGHDT and CDR2 YYEEEE. The CDR3 runs 14 residues. V lost 1 base to trimming and J lost 3 bases, with 10 bases between them. This CDR3 reads CASSLFRRHYGYTF. CDR3 bases: TGTGCCAGCAGCTTGTTTAGGAGGCACTATGGCTACACCTTC.

The chain carries TRBV7-2 and TRBJ2-1; weak D call: TRBD2 (6 bases). The CDR3 has 15 residues. Trimming removed 5 bases from V and 9 bases from J, with 20 bases in between. From germline, CDR1 is SGHTA and CDR2 FQGNSA. The chain's CDR3 is CASSPINGVGGEQFF. CDR3 DNA sequence: TGTGCCAGCAGCCCGATCAACGGGGTGGGGGGTGAGCAGTTCTTC.

The chain links TRBV10-3 to TRBJ2-2, with TRBD2 identical over 8 bases. Looked up from germline, CDR1 is ENHRY and CDR2 is SYGVKD. This CDR3 contains 15 residues. Trimming at V came to 3 bases and at J to 8 bases, leaving 8 bases not matched to a gene. For the CDR3, the DNA is TGTGCCATCAGTGACTTAAGCGGGAGTCGGGGGGAGCTGTTTTTT. This gives the protein CAISDLSGSRGELFF.

The chain has TRBV9 and TRBJ1-1, with TRBD1 as a possible D gene (5 bases). The CDR3 is 14 amino acids. Trimming removed 4 bases from V and 4 bases from J, with 14 bases in between. Per germline, CDR1 SGDLS and CDR2 YYNGEE. The CDR3 DNA sequence: TGTGCCAGCAGCCCACGTGGGGGGGGCACTGAAGCTTTCTTT. Its translation: CASSPRGGGTEAFF.

The V gene is TRBV10-3, the J gene TRBJ2-5, with 8 bases fitting TRBD2. CDR1 and CDR2 from the germline V gene are ENHRY and SYGVKD. With V trimmed by 3 bases and J by 5 bases, 8 bases remained unmatched. The CDR3 loop spans 15 amino acids. For the CDR3, the DNA is TGTGCCATCAGTGAAGGGACTAGGTCTGTCGAGACCCAGTACTTC. It codes for CAISEGTRSVETQYF.

The J gene is TRBJ1-1, the V gene TRBV30; D gene unclear. This CDR3 has 14 residues. V shed 0 bases and J shed 6 bases, with 14 bases lying between them. Germline V gene lookup returns CDR1 GTSNPN and CDR2 SVGIG (reference sequence). The CDR3 sequence is CAWSVADGNSEAFF. The CDR3 DNA follows: TGTGCCTGGAGTGTAGCGGACGGAAACTCTGAAGCTTTCTTT. Looking up the rest from reference TRBV30 and TRBJ1-1 gives the full variable domain: SQTIHQWPATLVQPVGSPLSLECTVEGTSNPNLYWYRQAAGRGLQLLFYSVGIGQISSEVPQNLSASRPQDRQFILSSKKLLLSDSGFYLCAWSVADGNSEAFFGQGTRLTVV.

This clone has only one observation. The chain carries TRBV5-1 and TRBJ1-2; possible D gene TRBD1, 6 bases. Germline CDR1 reads SGHRS; CDR2 reads YFSETQ. The CDR3 is made up of 13 amino acids. V was shortened by 0 bases and J by 7 bases, with 10 bases between the two germline ends. This CDR3 reads CASSLDRVGGYTF. CDR3 nucleotides: TGCGCCAGCAGCTTGGACAGGGTCGGTGGCTACACCTTC.

This clone was observed once. The V gene is TRBV7-6, the J gene TRBJ1-4; maybe TRBD1 (5 bases). This CDR3 comprises 16 residues. Trimming shortened V by 3 bases and J by 10 bases, and 21 bases separated the two germline ends. Germline CDR1 reads SGHVS; CDR2 reads FNYEAQ. This chain's CDR3 is CASSLSITGQRGKLFF. CDR3 nucleotide sequence: TGTGCCAGCAGCTTGAGTATAACGGGTCAGAGGGGAAAACTGTTTTTT.

This chain uses TRBV6-5 with TRBJ1-3, with D possibly being TRBD1 (6 bases). Trimming took off 6 bases at V and 0 bases at J, with 9 bases between the two ends. Germline values: CDR1 MNHEY, CDR2 SVGAGI. CDR3 size: 14 residues. The CDR3 DNA sequence: TGTGCCAGCAGGGACAGCTACTCTGGAAACACCATATATTTT. Its translation is CASRDSYSGNTIYF.

V and J are TRBV15 and TRBJ1-1; tentative D call: TRBD1 (5 bases). Trimming cost V 6 bases and J 0 bases, with 11 bases left between them. Germline values: CDR1 LNHNV, CDR2 YYDKDF (reference sequence). The CDR3 contains 14 residues. The CDR3 protein is CATSKGLMNTEAFF. As DNA, the CDR3 is TGTGCCACCAGTAAGGGACTCATGAACACTGAAGCTTTCTTT.

Points on this clone: The same CDR3 is also encoded by other DNA sequences in this sample. This chain connects TRBV7-9 to TRBJ1-5; D ambiguous. The V gene's germline CDR1 is SEHNR and CDR2 FQNEAQ (reference sequence). This CDR3 has 14 amino acids. Trimming left V 6 bases short and J 2 bases short, with 11 bases between. Written as DNA, the CDR3 is TGTGCCAGCAGTCGGACTGAAGGCAATCAGCCCCAGCATTTT. The encoded protein is CASSRTEGNQPQHF.

In the case of this clone: The same CDR3 is also encoded by other DNA sequences in this sample. The V gene is TRBV29-1, the J gene TRBJ1-5, with D tentatively TRBD1 (5 bases). The CDR3 covers 13 residues. The germline CDR1 and CDR2 sequences are SQVTM and ANQGSEA. Trimming took 4 bases from V and 0 from J, leaving 7 bases between them. Here the CDR3 reads CSVGQGSNQPQHF. The CDR3 nucleotides are TGCAGCGTTGGCCAGGGTAGCAATCAGCCCCAGCATTTT.